One T cell receptor beta chain is described in this entry. Its target is unknown. This sample stems from a study of T cell responses to AZD1222 COVID-19 vaccine. Study outcomes and limitations: Spike-specific TCR depth and breadth grew after two AZD1222 doses. Possibly, clonal diversity was underestimated; donors were largely white British and included more females. Dominant at 160-218 and 743-854, vaccine-associated CD4 TCRs also spanned spike. Seropositivity was recorded at baseline in only five to seven AZD1222 recipients.

Sequencing was performed with immunoSEQ multiplex PCR; in TCRdb, only in-frame clones are kept and a portion is missing. The sample holds approximately 140,000 clones, around 90% seen once. The origin of this receptor is an adult who received the AZD1222 COVID-19 vaccine. Specimen: peripheral blood, collected 28 days after the second AZD1222 dose.

The CDR3 nucleotides are TGTGCCAGCAGACCAGGTGGCTCTGGGGCCAACGTCCTGACTTTC. Protein: CASRPGGSGANVLTF. J is TRBJ2-6 and V is TRBV6-5; D gene ambiguous. The germline CDR1 and CDR2 sequences are MNHEY and SVGAGI. The CDR3 totals 15 residues. V lost 6 bases, J lost 0 bases, and 9 bases lay in between.